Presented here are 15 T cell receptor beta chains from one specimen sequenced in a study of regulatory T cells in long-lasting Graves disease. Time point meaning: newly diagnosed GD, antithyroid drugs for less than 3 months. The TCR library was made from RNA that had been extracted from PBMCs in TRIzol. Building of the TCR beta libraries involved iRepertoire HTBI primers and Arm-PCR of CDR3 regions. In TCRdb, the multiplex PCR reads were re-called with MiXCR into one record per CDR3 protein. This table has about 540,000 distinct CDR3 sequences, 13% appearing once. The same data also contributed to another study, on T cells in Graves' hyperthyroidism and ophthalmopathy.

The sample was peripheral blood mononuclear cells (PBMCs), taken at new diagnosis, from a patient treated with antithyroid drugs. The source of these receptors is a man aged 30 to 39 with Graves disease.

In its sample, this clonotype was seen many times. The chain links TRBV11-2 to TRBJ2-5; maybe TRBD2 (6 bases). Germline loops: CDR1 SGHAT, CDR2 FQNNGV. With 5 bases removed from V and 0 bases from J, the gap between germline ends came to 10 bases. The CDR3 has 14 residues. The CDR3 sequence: CASSEGLYQETQYF. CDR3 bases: TGTGCCAGCAGCGAGGGACTGTACCAAGAGACCCAGTACTTC.

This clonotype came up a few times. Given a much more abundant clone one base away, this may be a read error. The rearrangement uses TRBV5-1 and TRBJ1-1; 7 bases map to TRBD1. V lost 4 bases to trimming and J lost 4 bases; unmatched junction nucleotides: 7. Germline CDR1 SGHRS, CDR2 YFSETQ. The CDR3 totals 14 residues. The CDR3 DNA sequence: TGCGCCAGCAGCCCAATGACAGGGTCCACTGAAGCTTTCTTT. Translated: CASSPMTGSTEAFF.

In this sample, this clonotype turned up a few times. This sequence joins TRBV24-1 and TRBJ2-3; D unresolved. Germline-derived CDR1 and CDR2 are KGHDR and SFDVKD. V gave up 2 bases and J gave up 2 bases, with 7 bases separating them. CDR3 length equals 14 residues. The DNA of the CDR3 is TGTGCCACCAGTGATTCCCGTGTCACAGATACGCAGTATTTT. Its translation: CATSDSRVTDTQYF.

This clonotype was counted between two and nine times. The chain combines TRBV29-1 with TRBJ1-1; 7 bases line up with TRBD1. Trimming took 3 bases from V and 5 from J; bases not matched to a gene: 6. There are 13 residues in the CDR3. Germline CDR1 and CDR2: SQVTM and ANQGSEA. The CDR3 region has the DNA TGCAGCGTTGAGTTTGGCAGGGGGACTGAAGCTTTCTTT. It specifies CSVEFGRGTEAFF.

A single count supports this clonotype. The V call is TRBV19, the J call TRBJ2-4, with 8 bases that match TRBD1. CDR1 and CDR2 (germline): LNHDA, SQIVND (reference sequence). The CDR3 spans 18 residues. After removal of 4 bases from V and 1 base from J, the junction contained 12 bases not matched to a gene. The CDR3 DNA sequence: TGTGCCAGTAGTACAGACAGGGGCCAAGTCCTGGCCAAAAACATTCAGTACTTC. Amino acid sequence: CASSTDRGQVLAKNIQYF.

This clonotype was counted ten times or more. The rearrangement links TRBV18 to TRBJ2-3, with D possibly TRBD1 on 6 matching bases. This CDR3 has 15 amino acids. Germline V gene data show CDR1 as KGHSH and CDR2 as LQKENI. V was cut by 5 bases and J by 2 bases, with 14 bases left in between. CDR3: CASSFRTANTDTQYF. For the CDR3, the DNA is TGTGCCAGCTCATTCAGGACAGCAAACACAGATACGCAGTATTTT.

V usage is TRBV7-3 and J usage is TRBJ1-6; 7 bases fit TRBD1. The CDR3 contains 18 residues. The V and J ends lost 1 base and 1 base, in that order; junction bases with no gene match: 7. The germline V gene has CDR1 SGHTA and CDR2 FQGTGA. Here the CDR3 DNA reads TGTGCCAGCAGCTTAATGGGCAGGGGGGGATCCTATAATTCACCCCTCCACTTT. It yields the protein CASSLMGRGGSYNSPLHF.

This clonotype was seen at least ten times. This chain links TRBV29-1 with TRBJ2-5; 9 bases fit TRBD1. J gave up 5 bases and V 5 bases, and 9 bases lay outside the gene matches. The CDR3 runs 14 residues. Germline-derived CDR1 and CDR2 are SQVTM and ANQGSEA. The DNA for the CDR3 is TGCAGCGTTCCTAACCCGGGACAGGGTGAGACCCAGTACTTC. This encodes CSVPNPGQGETQYF. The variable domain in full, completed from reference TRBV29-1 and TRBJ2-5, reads SAVISQKPSRDICQRGTSLTIQCQVDSQVTMMFWYRQQPGQSLTLIATANQGSEATYESGFVIDKFPISRPNLTFSTLTVSNMSPEDSSIYLCSVPNPGQGETQYFGPGTRLLVL.

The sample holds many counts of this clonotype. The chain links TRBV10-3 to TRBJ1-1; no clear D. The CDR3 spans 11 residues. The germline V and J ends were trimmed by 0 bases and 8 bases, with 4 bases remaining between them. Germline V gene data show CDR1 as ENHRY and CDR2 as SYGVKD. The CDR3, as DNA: TGTGCCATCAGTGAGTCTCGAGAAGCTTTCTTT. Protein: CAISESREAFF.

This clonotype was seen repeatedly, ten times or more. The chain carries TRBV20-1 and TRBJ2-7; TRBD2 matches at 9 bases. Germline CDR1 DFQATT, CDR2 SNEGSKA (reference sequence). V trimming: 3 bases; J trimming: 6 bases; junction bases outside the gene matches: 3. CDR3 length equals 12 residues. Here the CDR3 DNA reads TGCAGTGCTAGTAGGCGGGAGGGCGAGCAGTACTTC. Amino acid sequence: CSASRREGEQYF.

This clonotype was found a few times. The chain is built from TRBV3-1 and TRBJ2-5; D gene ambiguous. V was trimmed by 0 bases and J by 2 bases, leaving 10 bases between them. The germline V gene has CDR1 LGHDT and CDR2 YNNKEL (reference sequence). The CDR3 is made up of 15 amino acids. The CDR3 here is CASSQDRVQQETQYF. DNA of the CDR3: TGTGCCAGCAGCCAAGATAGGGTCCAGCAAGAGACCCAGTACTTC.

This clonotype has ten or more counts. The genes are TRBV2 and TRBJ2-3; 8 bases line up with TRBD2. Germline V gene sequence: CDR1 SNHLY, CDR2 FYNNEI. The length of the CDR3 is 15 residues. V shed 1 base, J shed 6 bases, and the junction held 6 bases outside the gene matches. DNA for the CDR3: TGTGCCAGCAGTGAAGGCGGGAGGTCAAGGGATACGCAGTATTTT. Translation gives CASSEGGRSRDTQYF.

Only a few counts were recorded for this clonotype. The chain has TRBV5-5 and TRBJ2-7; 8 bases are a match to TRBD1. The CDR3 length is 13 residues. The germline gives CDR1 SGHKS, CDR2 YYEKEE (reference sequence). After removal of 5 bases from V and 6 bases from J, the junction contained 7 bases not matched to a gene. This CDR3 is CASRRTGKIEQYF. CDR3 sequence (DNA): TGTGCCAGCAGGCGGACAGGGAAAATCGAGCAGTACTTC.

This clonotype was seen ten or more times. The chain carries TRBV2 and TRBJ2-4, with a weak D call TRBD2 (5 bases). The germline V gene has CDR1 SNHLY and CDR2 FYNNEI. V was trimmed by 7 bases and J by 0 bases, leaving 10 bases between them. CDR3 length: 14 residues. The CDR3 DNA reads TGTGCCAGCATGGGGAGCGGAGCCAAAAACATTCAGTACTTC. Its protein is CASMGSGAKNIQYF.

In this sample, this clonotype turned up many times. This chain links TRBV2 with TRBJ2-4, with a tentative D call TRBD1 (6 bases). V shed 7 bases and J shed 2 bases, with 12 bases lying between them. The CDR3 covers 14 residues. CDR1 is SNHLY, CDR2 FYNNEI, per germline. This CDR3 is CASKGHTTKNIQYF. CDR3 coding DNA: TGTGCCAGCAAGGGACACACGACCAAAAACATTCAGTACTTC.